This record covers a single TCR beta chain. The sample is drawn from a study of blood T cell repertoires in COVID-19. Turning to the study itself: PBMCs, B-cell-depleted T cells, or T cells were the source of the cDNA or gDNA that made up the material.

The CDR3 runs to 16 residues. The germline V gene has CDR1 SEHNR and CDR2 FQNEAQ (reference sequence). V shed 0 bases and J shed 0 bases, with 12 bases lying between them. As originally analysed: Reference gene primer amplification gave estimated nucleated cell counts. Assay used: immunoSEQ multiplex PCR; TCRdb lists only in-frame clones, some missing. D and trimming were read from the DNA, whereas the V and J calls and clone size are those reported in that table. The data contain about 480,000 clones, over 75% of them seen just once; the ten biggest clones take up less than 2%. Cohort 3 donors were reported recovered after two negative PCRs, clearance, or symptom resolution.

The chain links TRBV7-9 to TRBJ2-7; no reliable D call. The TCR comes from a woman between 40 and 55 years old who had recovered from COVID-19. The sequenced material came from PBMCs or T cells enriched from blood (not recorded which). CDR3 region: CASSLAASASSYEQYF. CDR3 bases: TGTGCCAGCAGCTTAGCGGCGAGCGCAAGCTCCTACGAGCAGTACTTC.